These 14 T cell receptor beta chains were sequenced from one sample in a study of blood T cell repertoires in COVID-19. Method: immunoSEQ multiplex PCR; TCRdb's copy keeps in-frame clones and lacks some. This sample carries approximately 450,000 clones, 75% to 90% of them seen once, and the ten largest clones take roughly 1.1%. The sequenced sample consisted of PBMCs or T cells enriched from blood (not recorded which). The receptors shown here come from a man aged 30 to 39 who had recovered from COVID-19.

This chain uses TRBV10-1 with TRBJ1-1; 7 bases match TRBD1. V lost 4 bases to trimming and J lost 6 bases; unmatched junction nucleotides: 5. This CDR3 has 13 residues. Germline CDR1 and CDR2: WNHNN and SYGVQD (reference sequence). CDR3 sequence: CASSGGGGSEAFF. The CDR3 DNA sequence: TGCGCCAGCAGTGGAGGGGGCGGTTCTGAAGCTTTCTTT.

This clone was seen more than once but under ten times. The chain couples TRBV4-1 to TRBJ2-7, with D tentatively TRBD2 (5 bases). The V end was cut by 3 bases, the J end by 2 bases, with 17 bases between. This CDR3 has 16 residues. The V gene's germline CDR1 is MGHRA and CDR2 YSYEKL. The CDR3 spells CASSHGLLETTYEQYF. CDR3 bases: TGCGCCAGCAGCCACGGTCTACTAGAGACAACCTACGAGCAGTACTTC.

This sequence joins TRBV12-2 and TRBJ2-7; the DNA was not used to check the table's D call, TRBD1. TRBV12-2 is deemed a pseudogene. The CDR3 consists of 14 residues. The CDR3 DNA follows: TGTGCAAGTCGCCGAGGGACAGCCTACTACGAGCAGTACTTC. Protein product: CASRRGTAYYEQYF.

The chain is built from TRBV19 and TRBJ2-1, with 7 bases matching TRBD2. The CDR3 is 13 amino acids. Per the germline V gene, CDR1 is LNHDA and CDR2 is SQIVND (reference sequence). Trimming removed 5 bases from V and 10 bases from J; junction bases left unmatched: 8. As DNA, the CDR3 is TGTGCCAGTAGTCCGACAGCGGGATGGGAGCAGTTCTTC. It encodes CASSPTAGWEQFF.

The V call is TRBV5-5, the J call TRBJ1-1; TRBD1 agrees at 10 bases. Germline V gene data show CDR1 as SGHKS and CDR2 as YYEKEE (reference sequence). The V and J ends lost 4 bases and 6 bases, in that order; junction bases with no gene match: 12. The CDR3 loop spans 16 amino acids. In nucleotides, the CDR3 is TGTGCCAGCAGCCGCTACTGGGGACAGGGGATCTCTGAAGCTTTCTTT. Its translation: CASSRYWGQGISEAFF.

The rearrangement joins TRBV20-1 to TRBJ1-1; D gene uncertain. The CDR3 consists of 11 residues. Germline CDR1 and CDR2: DFQATT and SNEGSKA (reference sequence). Trimming took off 5 bases at V and 3 bases at J, with 7 bases between the two ends. The CDR3, as DNA: TGCAGTGCTTTCATAGACACTGAAGCTTTCTTT. Its protein is CSAFIDTEAFF.

The rearrangement uses TRBV27 and TRBJ2-7, with TRBD2 matching 8 bases. CDR3 length: 12 residues. In germline, CDR1 is MNHEY, CDR2 SMNVEV (reference sequence). V dropped 8 bases and J dropped 3; count of bases not matched to a gene: 3. The CDR3 sequence is CASRGGGYEQYF. The CDR3 DNA follows: TGTGCCAGCCGGGGGGGAGGCTACGAGCAGTACTTC.

The chain couples TRBV13 to TRBJ2-7, with D tentatively TRBD2 (6 bases). V was shortened by 6 bases and J by 0 bases, with 12 bases between the two germline ends. Germline V lookup: CDR1 PRHDT, CDR2 FYEKMQ (reference sequence). The CDR3 sequence is 14 residues long. The CDR3 nucleotides are TGTGCCAGCAGTCTAGCGACTAGCTCCTACGAGCAGTACTTC. Amino acids: CASSLATSSYEQYF.

The gene calls are TRBV24-1 and TRBJ2-1; 8 nucleotides agree with TRBD2. The V gene end was trimmed by 5 bases and the J gene end by 8 bases; junction bases not matched to a gene: 10. This CDR3 contains 15 residues. Germline V lookup: CDR1 KGHDR, CDR2 SFDVKD. CDR3 bases: TGTGCCACCAGTGCGGGAGGGCCATCCAAAGATGAGCAGTTCTTC. Translated: CATSAGGPSKDEQFF.

This sequence joins TRBV18 and TRBJ2-2; D is possibly TRBD1 (6 bases). V lost 10 bases and J 0 bases, leaving 18 bases between the germline ends. The CDR3 extends over 16 amino acids. Germline V gene lookup returns CDR1 KGHSH and CDR2 LQKENI. The CDR3 DNA is TGTGCCACCAAATCAACCGGGACAACGAACACCGGGGAGCTGTTTTTT. Protein product: CATKSTGTTNTGELFF.

This rearrangement joins TRBV18 to TRBJ1-2; 9 bases align to TRBD1. J lost 3 bases, V lost 3 bases, and 5 bases had no gene match. This CDR3 region has 15 residues. Germline V gene lookup returns CDR1 KGHSH and CDR2 LQKENI. CDR3 bases: TGTGCCAGCTCACCGAGGGACAGGGCGGACTATGGCTACACCTTC. This sequence encodes CASSPRDRADYGYTF.

The chain couples TRBV28 to TRBJ1-3, with 8 bases aligning to TRBD1. Germline CDR1 reads MDHEN; CDR2 reads SYDVKM. V lost 5 bases to trimming and J lost 3 bases; unmatched junction nucleotides: 6. CDR3 length equals 15 residues. Here the CDR3 reads CASSNMDRVGNTIYF. CDR3 nucleotides: TGTGCCAGCAGTAACATGGACAGGGTTGGAAACACCATATATTTT.

This clone was recorded once. V is TRBV5-1 and J is TRBJ1-5, with D unresolved. Germline values: CDR1 SGHRS, CDR2 YFSETQ. V lost 0 bases and J 4 bases, leaving 8 bases between the germline ends. This CDR3 contains 14 residues. The CDR3 protein is CASSLVQPNQPQHF. CDR3 nucleotides: TGCGCCAGCAGCTTGGTACAGCCGAATCAGCCCCAGCATTTT. The full variable domain, in which reference TRBV5-1 and TRBJ1-5 provide the parts outside the CDR3, is KAGVTQTPRYLIKTRGQQVTLSCSPISGHRSVSWYQQTPGQGLQFLFEYFSETQRNKGNFPGRFSGRQFSNSRSEMNVSTLELGDSALYLCASSLVQPNQPQHFGDGTRLSIL.

This clone appeared a single time. The rearrangement links TRBV30 to TRBJ2-7; 10 bases match TRBD1. Germline V CDR1 and CDR2: GTSNPN, SVGIG (reference sequence). J lost 0 bases, V lost 2 bases, and 1 base had no gene match. The CDR3 has 14 amino acids. CDR3 bases: TGTGCCTGGAGTTGGACAGGGGGCTCCTACGAGCAGTACTTC. Translating gives CAWSWTGGSYEQYF.